A selection of T cell receptor beta chains follows, all from one sample in a study of blood T cell repertoires in COVID-19. Assay: immunoSEQ multiplex PCR; the TCRdb copy retains only in-frame clones and omits some. The data hold some 380,000 clones, with roughly four fifths observed a single time. Sequencing was done on a sample of peripheral blood. The receptors originated from a human donor with acute or convalescent COVID-19. The donor label of this sample is uncertain. The CDR3 runs from the conserved cysteine through the conserved F or W. The D gene is left open where the match is weak. A row's size may be missing; if present it is once, few, many or a size class.

J: TRBJ1-1
size: .
D: .
V: TRBV7-9
CDR3: CASSLAGSEAFF
DNA: TGTGCCAGCAGCTTGGCAGGCTCTGAAGCTTTCTTT

J: TRBJ2-5
size: .
D: TRBD1
V: TRBV6-5
CDR3: CASRDRGLETQYF
DNA: TGTGCCAGCAGGGACAGGGGTCTAGAGACCCAGTACTTC

J: TRBJ1-3
size: .
D: TRBD1
V: TRBV18
CDR3: CASSPNRGSGNTIYF
DNA: TGTGCCAGCTCACCGAACAGGGGATCTGGAAACACCATATATTTT

J: TRBJ1-4
size: .
D: .
V: TRBV30
CDR3: CAWMRDHGSWGEKLFF
DNA: TGTGCCTGGATGCGGGACCACGGGAGTTGGGGTGAAAAACTGTTTTTT

J: TRBJ1-6
size: .
D: .
V: TRBV4-1
CDR3: CASSHGLNYNSPLHF
DNA: TGCGCCAGCAGCCACGGACTGAACTATAATTCACCCCTCCACTTT

J: TRBJ2-7
size: .
D: .
V: TRBV24-1
CDR3: CATSPASAFCPRCSYEQYF
DNA: TGTGCCACCAGCCCAGCTTCAGCGTTCTGCCCCCGTTGTTCCTACGAGCAGTACTTC

J: TRBJ1-6
size: .
D: .
V: TRBV28
CDR3: CASSLHRVGSPLHF
DNA: TGTGCCAGCAGTTTACACAGGGTGGGGTCACCCCTCCACTTT

J: TRBJ2-3
size: few
D: .
V: TRBV5-6
CDR3: CASSTGEAGDTQYF
DNA: TGTGCCAGCTCCACGGGGGAGGCTGGAGATACGCAGTATTTT

J: TRBJ2-7
size: .
D: .
V: TRBV10-3
CDR3: CAISVADRGEQYF
DNA: TGTGCCATCAGTGTGGCGGACCGGGGGGAGCAGTACTTC

J: TRBJ1-1
size: .
D: TRBD1
V: TRBV5-1
CDR3: CASSLDRGTEAFF
DNA: TGCGCCAGCAGCTTGGACAGGGGGACTGAAGCTTTCTTT

J: TRBJ2-7
size: .
D: TRBD2
V: TRBV18
CDR3: CASSPETASGSSYEQYF
DNA: TGTGCCAGCTCACCAGAAACCGCTAGCGGGAGTTCCTACGAGCAGTACTTC

J: TRBJ2-6
size: .
D: .
V: TRBV6-5
CDR3: CASSLMRYGANVLTF
DNA: TGTGCCAGCAGTCTCATGAGGTATGGGGCCAACGTCCTGACTTTC

J: TRBJ1-5
size: once
D: TRBD1
V: TRBV6-5
CDR3: CASRRRQGQQPQHF
DNA: TGTGCCAGCAGACGAAGACAGGGTCAACAGCCCCAGCATTTT

J: TRBJ1-2
size: .
D: .
V: TRBV7-9
CDR3: CASSGRTPAQYGYTF
DNA: TGTGCCAGCAGCGGGCGAACCCCGGCACAGTATGGCTACACCTTC

J: TRBJ2-5
size: once
D: .
V: TRBV18
CDR3: CASSPRHPQETQYF
DNA: TGTGCCAGCTCACCACGGCACCCGCAAGAGACCCAGTACTTC

J: TRBJ1-1
size: .
D: TRBD1
V: TRBV13
CDR3: CASSHRTGSHTEAFF
DNA: TGTGCCAGCAGCCACCGGACAGGGTCGCACACTGAAGCTTTCTTT

J: TRBJ1-1
size: .
D: .
V: TRBV18
CDR3: CASSGPNTEAFF
DNA: TGTGCCAGCTCGGGGCCTAACACTGAAGCTTTCTTT

J: TRBJ1-5
size: .
D: .
V: TRBV18
CDR3: CASSPGRVQPQHF
DNA: TGTGCCAGCTCACCAGGCAGGGTTCAGCCCCAGCATTTT

J: TRBJ2-3
size: .
D: TRBD2
V: TRBV27
CDR3: CASSSFGLGADTQYF
DNA: TGTGCCAGCAGTTCCTTCGGACTAGGGGCAGATACGCAGTATTTT

J: TRBJ1-2
size: .
D: .
V: TRBV6-5
CDR3: CASRKPGQTYGYTF
DNA: TGTGCCAGCAGGAAGCCGGGACAAACCTATGGCTACACCTTC

J: TRBJ2-2
size: .
D: TRBD1
V: TRBV3-1/TRBV3-2
CDR3: CASSQFPGGYSGTGELFF
DNA: TGTGCCAGCAGCCAATTCCCAGGGGGATATTCAGGCACCGGGGAGCTGTTTTTT

J: TRBJ1-3
size: .
D: TRBD1
V: TRBV2
CDR3: CASSEVRDRGSGNTIYF
DNA: TGTGCCAGCAGTGAGGTAAGGGACAGGGGCTCTGGAAACACCATATATTTT

J: TRBJ2-7
size: .
D: .
V: TRBV5-4
CDR3: CASSLTRDSYEQYF
DNA: TGTGCCAGCAGCTTGACCAGGGACTCCTACGAGCAGTACTTC

J: TRBJ1-1
size: .
D: .
V: TRBV30
CDR3: CAWSVGTGNTEAFF
DNA: TGTGCCTGGAGTGTGGGAACAGGGAACACTGAAGCTTTCTTT

J: TRBJ2-7
size: .
D: .
V: TRBV29-1
CDR3: CSVGSGNYEQYF
DNA: TGCAGCGTTGGTTCCGGGAACTACGAGCAGTACTTC

J: TRBJ1-2
size: .
D: .
V: TRBV29-1
CDR3: CSTVLGRGYGYTF
DNA: TGCAGCACCGTCCTGGGGCGCGGCTATGGCTACACCTTC

J: TRBJ1-2
size: .
D: .
V: TRBV29-1
CDR3: CSVDLQTAF
DNA: TGCAGCGTTGACTTACAGACAGCCTTC

J: TRBJ1-1
size: .
D: .
V: TRBV9
CDR3: CASSVGTGWTEAFF
DNA: TGTGCCAGCAGCGTAGGAACAGGGTGGACTGAAGCTTTCTTT

J: TRBJ1-1
size: .
D: .
V: TRBV20-1
CDR3: CSASRGLGQAFF
DNA: TGCAGTGCTAGTCGGGGGTTGGGCCAAGCTTTCTTT

J: TRBJ1-6
size: .
D: TRBD1
V: TRBV7-2
CDR3: CASSPRDRGNFSPLHF
DNA: TGTGCCAGCAGCCCCAGGGACAGGGGAAATTTTTCACCCCTCCACTTT

J: TRBJ1-1
size: .
D: TRBD1
V: TRBV7-8
CDR3: CASTGQGAVNTEAFF
DNA: TGTGCCAGCACCGGACAGGGGGCGGTGAACACTGAAGCTTTCTTT

J: TRBJ1-2
size: .
D: .
V: TRBV5-1
CDR3: CASSLAGRNYGYTF
DNA: TGCGCCAGCAGCTTGGCCGGGAGAAACTATGGCTACACCTTC

J: TRBJ2-2
size: .
D: TRBD1
V: TRBV7-8
CDR3: CASSPRTGGNTGELFF
DNA: TGTGCCAGCAGCCCGCGGACAGGGGGCAACACCGGGGAGCTGTTTTTT

J: TRBJ2-1
size: .
D: TRBD2
V: TRBV6-5
CDR3: CASNRAGNSYNEQFF
DNA: TGTGCCAGCAACCGAGCGGGGAATTCCTACAATGAGCAGTTCTTC

J: TRBJ2-3
size: once
D: .
V: TRBV7-8
CDR3: CASSLLGGSHTDTQYF
DNA: TGTGCCAGCAGCTTATTAGGCGGCAGCCACACAGATACGCAGTATTTT

J: TRBJ1-2
size: .
D: .
V: TRBV28
CDR3: CASSLSAAGGYGYTF
DNA: TGTGCCAGCAGTTTAAGTGCCGCCGGAGGTTATGGCTACACCTTC